What follows describes a single T cell receptor (beta chain). The data were taken from a study of T cell changes during pregnancy in multiple sclerosis. This CDR3 region has 13 residues. Germline CDR1 reads SEHNR; CDR2 reads FQNEAQ (reference sequence). The V and J ends lost 7 bases and 6 bases respectively, with 16 bases between them. The assay was immunoSEQ multiplex PCR, and TCRdb's table has in-frame clones only and misses some. This sample has tens of thousands of clones; less than 95% occur once, and the top ten carry 2% to 2.5%. Here the sequenced sample was peripheral blood, taken in the third trimester of pregnancy. This sequence originates from a female donor with multiple sclerosis, enrolled in a pregnancy study. J is TRBJ2-7 and V is TRBV7-9; maybe TRBD1 (5 bases). CDR3 sequence (DNA): TGTGCCAGCACTTTCAGGGTGGGCTCCGAGCAGTACTTC. Protein sequence: CASTFRVGSEQYF.